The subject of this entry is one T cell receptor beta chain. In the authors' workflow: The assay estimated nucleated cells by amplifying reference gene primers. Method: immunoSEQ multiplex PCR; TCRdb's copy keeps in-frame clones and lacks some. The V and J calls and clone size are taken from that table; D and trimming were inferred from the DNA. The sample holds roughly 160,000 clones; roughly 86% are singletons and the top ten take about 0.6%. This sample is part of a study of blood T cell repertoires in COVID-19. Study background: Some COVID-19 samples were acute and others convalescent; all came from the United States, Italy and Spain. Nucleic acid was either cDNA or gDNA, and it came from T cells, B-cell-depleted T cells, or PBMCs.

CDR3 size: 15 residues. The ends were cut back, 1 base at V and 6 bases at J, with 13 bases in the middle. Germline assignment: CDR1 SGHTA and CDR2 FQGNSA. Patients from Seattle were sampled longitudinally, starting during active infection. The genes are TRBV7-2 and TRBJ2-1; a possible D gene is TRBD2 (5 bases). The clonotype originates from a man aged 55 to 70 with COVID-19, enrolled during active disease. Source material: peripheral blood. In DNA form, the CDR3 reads TGTGCCAGCAGCTTAGGAAACGGGGTACGCAATGAGCAGTTCTTC. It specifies CASSLGNGVRNEQFF.